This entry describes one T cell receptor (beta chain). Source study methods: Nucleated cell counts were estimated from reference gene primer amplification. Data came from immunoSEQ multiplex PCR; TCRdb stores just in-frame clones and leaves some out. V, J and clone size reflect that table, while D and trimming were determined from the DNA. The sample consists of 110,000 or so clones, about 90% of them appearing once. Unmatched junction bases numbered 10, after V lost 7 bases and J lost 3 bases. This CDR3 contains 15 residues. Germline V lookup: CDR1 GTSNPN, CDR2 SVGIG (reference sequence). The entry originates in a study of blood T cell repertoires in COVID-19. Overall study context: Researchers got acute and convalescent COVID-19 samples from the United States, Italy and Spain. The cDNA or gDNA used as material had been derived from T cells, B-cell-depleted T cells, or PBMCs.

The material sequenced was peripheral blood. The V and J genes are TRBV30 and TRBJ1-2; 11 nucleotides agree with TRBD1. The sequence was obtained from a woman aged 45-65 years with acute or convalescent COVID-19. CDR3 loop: CALLSPDRGHYGYTF. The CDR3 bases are TGTGCCTTACTAAGTCCGGACAGGGGGCACTATGGCTACACCTTC.